The 13 T cell receptor beta chains below were found in one sample sequenced in a study of blood T cell repertoires in COVID-19 (dated by TCRdb to 2019 to 2021). The library was made by the immunoSEQ multiplex PCR assay. TCRdb took over this immuneACCESS table, retaining in-frame rearrangements with V and J assigned. Such tables are incomplete; in checked studies, under half of the missing clones stem from an unresolved V gene, and the remainder is unexplained. Counted in this sample were a few hundred thousand clones; roughly 91% of them appeared once. Of the sample, less than 3% is held by the ten largest clones. Sequencing used PBMCs or T cells enriched from blood (not recorded which). The origin of the receptors is a woman aged 45-59 years who had been exposed to COVID-19.

The gene calls are TRBV5-1 and TRBJ2-1; 8 nucleotides match TRBD2. V lost 0 bases and J lost 10; bases outside the gene matches: 12. The CDR3 runs to 16 residues. CDR1 and CDR2 from the germline V gene are SGHRS and YFSETQ. CDR3 amino acids: CASSLESAGARREQFF. CDR3 coding DNA: TGCGCCAGCAGCTTGGAGTCAGCGGGGGCTCGGAGGGAGCAGTTCTTC.

CDR3 DNA: TGTGCCAGCAGCTTAGATCGTAGCGGGGGGCAAGAGACCCAGTACTTC. Translation gives CASSLDRSGGQETQYF. The chain couples TRBV7-2 to TRBJ2-5; TRBD2 matches 10 bases. Germline loops: CDR1 SGHTA, CDR2 FQGNSA. The length of the CDR3 is 16 residues. Trimming cost V 1 base and J 2 bases; bases outside gene matches: 4.

V gene TRBV7-2 combines with J gene TRBJ2-7; weak D call: TRBD1 (5 bases). The germline gives CDR1 SGHTA, CDR2 FQGNSA. The CDR3 consists of 14 residues. The V and J ends lost 2 bases and 2 bases respectively, with 10 bases between them. The CDR3 sequence: CASSLIVGAYEQYF. The CDR3 DNA reads as TGTGCCAGCAGCTTAATCGTAGGGGCCTACGAGCAGTACTTC.

This clone appeared once. The rearrangement joins TRBV2 to TRBJ2-7; the D gene is possibly TRBD1 (5 bases). The CDR3 runs 13 residues. CDR1 and CDR2 from the germline V gene are SNHLY and FYNNEI. Deletions cut 10 bases from V and 4 bases from J, with 17 bases between. The CDR3 DNA reads as TGTGCCACCCAGGGCGTAGAGGAGTACGAGCAGTACTTC. This gives the protein CATQGVEEYEQYF.

The chain is built from TRBV5-1 and TRBJ2-1, with 8 bases that match TRBD1. Germline CDR1 and CDR2: SGHRS and YFSETQ. The CDR3 contains 15 residues. The J segment lost 7 bases and the V segment lost 0 bases, leaving 6 bases of the junction unmatched. CDR3 in amino acids: CASSLGTGMANEQFF. The CDR3 region has the DNA TGCGCCAGCAGCTTGGGGACAGGGATGGCAAATGAGCAGTTCTTC.

The chain carries TRBV29-1 and TRBJ2-3, with D tentatively TRBD1 (5 bases). There are 13 residues in the CDR3. With 2 bases removed from V and 5 bases from J, the gap between germline ends came to 11 bases. The V gene's germline CDR1 is SQVTM and CDR2 ANQGSEA. The CDR3, as DNA: TGCAGCGTTGAATTCCCAGGGTTAGATACGCAGTATTTT. This gives the protein CSVEFPGLDTQYF.

The rearrangement joins TRBV18 to TRBJ1-6, with a possible D match to TRBD1 (6 bases). CDR1 is KGHSH and CDR2 is LQKENI in the germline V gene. V was clipped by 3 bases and J by 5 bases, with 11 bases between them. The CDR3 totals 15 residues. As DNA, the CDR3 is TGTGCCAGCTCACCGCAGGGGATCAATAATTCACCCCTCCACTTT. It codes for CASSPQGINNSPLHF.

The chain couples TRBV7-9 to TRBJ2-1; D perhaps matches TRBD2 (6 bases). Germline V gene sequence: CDR1 SEHNR, CDR2 FQNEAQ (reference sequence). The CDR3 runs to 14 residues. Trimming stripped 0 bases from V and 6 bases from J, with 9 bases between. The CDR3: CASSLADGGNEQFF. The CDR3 DNA is TGTGCCAGCAGCTTAGCGGACGGGGGCAATGAGCAGTTCTTC.

This clone has more than one count but fewer than ten. This chain joins TRBV29-1 and TRBJ2-3; TRBD1 aligns across 8 bases. This CDR3 contains 14 residues. The V segment lost 2 bases and the J segment 3 bases; nucleotides outside the gene matches: 4. Germline values: CDR1 SQVTM, CDR2 ANQGSEA. This CDR3 reads CSVEQTGGTDTQYF. As DNA, the CDR3 is TGCAGCGTTGAACAAACAGGGGGAACAGATACGCAGTATTTT.

The chain carries TRBV4-1 and TRBJ1-5; 8 bases match TRBD1. Trimming removed 3 bases from V and 4 bases from J; junction bases left unmatched: 5. CDR1 is MGHRA and CDR2 is YSYEKL in the germline V gene. The CDR3 is 15 residues long. This chain's CDR3 is CASSQGGQGNQPQHF. In nucleotides, the CDR3 is TGCGCCAGCAGCCAGGGCGGACAGGGAAATCAGCCCCAGCATTTT.

The rearrangement joins TRBV27 to TRBJ2-6; unclear D gene. The length of the CDR3 is 14 residues. Trimming removed 8 bases at V and 3 bases at J, with 11 bases between. CDR1 MNHEY and CDR2 SMNVEV come from the germline V gene (reference sequence). This CDR3 is CASAIAGGANVLTF. In DNA, the CDR3 is TGTGCCAGCGCCATAGCCGGTGGGGCCAACGTCCTGACTTTC.

V gene TRBV4-1 combines with J gene TRBJ1-4; TRBD1 might be the D (6 bases). Germline V gene data show CDR1 as MGHRA and CDR2 as YSYEKL. The CDR3 runs to 15 residues. Trimming removed 4 bases at V and 3 bases at J, with 12 bases between. The CDR3 region has the DNA TGCGCCAGCAGCCGCCCCAGGGGATCTAATGAAAAACTGTTTTTT. It is translated as CASSRPRGSNEKLFF.

The chain carries TRBV3-1 (or the pseudogene TRBV3-2) and TRBJ2-1, with TRBD1 identical over 7 bases. The CDR3 runs to 15 residues. The V gene's germline CDR1 is LGHDT and CDR2 YNNKEL (reference sequence). Trimming removed 4 bases from V and 2 bases from J; junction bases left unmatched: 5. CDR3 DNA: TGTGCCAGCAGCCGAGGGGGCGCGCCCTACAATGAGCAGTTCTTC. Translating it yields CASSRGGAPYNEQFF.